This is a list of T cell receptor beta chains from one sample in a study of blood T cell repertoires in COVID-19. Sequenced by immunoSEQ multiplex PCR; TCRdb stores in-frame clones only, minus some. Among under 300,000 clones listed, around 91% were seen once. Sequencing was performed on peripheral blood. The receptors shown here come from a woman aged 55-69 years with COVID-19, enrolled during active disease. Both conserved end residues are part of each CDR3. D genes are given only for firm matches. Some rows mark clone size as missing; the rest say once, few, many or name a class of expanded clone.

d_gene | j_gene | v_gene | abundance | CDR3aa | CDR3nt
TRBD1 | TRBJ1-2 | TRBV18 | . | CASSPATGWNYGYTF | TGTGCCAGCTCACCAGCGACAGGGTGGAACTATGGCTACACCTTC
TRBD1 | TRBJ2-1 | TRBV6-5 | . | CASRPGQGLNEQFF | TGTGCCTCCAGGCCCGGACAGGGCTTGAATGAGCAGTTCTTC
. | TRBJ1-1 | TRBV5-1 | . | CASSNTGGSNTEAFF | TGCGCCAGCAGCAACACGGGGGGCTCGAACACTGAAGCTTTCTTT
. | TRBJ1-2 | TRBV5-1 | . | CASSFQGSDYGYTF | TGCGCCAGCAGCTTCCAGGGATCCGACTATGGCTACACCTTC
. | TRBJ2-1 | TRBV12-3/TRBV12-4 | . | CARGTGEYNEQFF | TGTGCCAGGGGCACCGGGGAATACAATGAGCAGTTCTTC
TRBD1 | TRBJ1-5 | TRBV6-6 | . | CASSRQGAAGNQPQHF | TGTGCCAGCAGTCGACAGGGGGCGGCGGGCAATCAGCCCCAGCATTTT
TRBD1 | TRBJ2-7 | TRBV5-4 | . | CASSLGFDRAQYEQYF | TGTGCCAGCAGCTTGGGGTTTGACAGGGCCCAATACGAGCAGTACTTC
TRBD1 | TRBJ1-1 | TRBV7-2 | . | CASSYRQGTEAFF | TGTGCCAGCAGCTACAGACAGGGCACTGAAGCTTTCTTT
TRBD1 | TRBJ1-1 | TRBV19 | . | CASSITGEKGTEAFF | TGTGCCAGTAGTATTACAGGGGAGAAGGGGACTGAAGCTTTCTTT
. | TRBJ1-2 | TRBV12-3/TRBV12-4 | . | CASSLMGEGGYTF | TGTGCCAGCAGTTTAATGGGGGAGGGTGGCTACACCTTC
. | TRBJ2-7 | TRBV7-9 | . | CASSSDNYEQYF | TGTGCCAGCAGCTCAGACAACTACGAGCAGTACTTC
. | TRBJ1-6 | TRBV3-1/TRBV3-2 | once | CASSRAVNSPLHF | TGTGCCAGCAGCCGGGCCGTTAATTCACCCCTCCACTTT
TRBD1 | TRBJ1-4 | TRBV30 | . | CAWSPGQENEKLFF | TGTGCCTGGAGTCCGGGACAGGAGAATGAAAAACTGTTTTTT
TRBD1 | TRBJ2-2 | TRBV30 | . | CACQSGTGNTGELFF | TGTGCCTGCCAATCCGGGACAGGGAACACCGGGGAGCTGTTTTTT
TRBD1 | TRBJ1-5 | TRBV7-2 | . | CASSLGTGTVKYSNQPQHF | TGTGCCAGCAGCTTAGGAACCGGGACAGTGAAATATAGCAATCAGCCCCAGCATTTT
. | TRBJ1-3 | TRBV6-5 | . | CASSYGGVDGGNTIYF | TGTGCCAGCAGTTACGGAGGTGTGGATGGTGGAAACACCATATATTTT
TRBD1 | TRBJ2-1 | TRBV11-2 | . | CASSFGTGGTNEQFF | TGTGCCAGCAGTTTCGGGACAGGGGGGACAAATGAGCAGTTCTTC
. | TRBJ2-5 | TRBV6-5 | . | CASSRQAPYQETQYF | TGTGCCAGCAGTAGACAGGCCCCGTACCAAGAGACCCAGTACTTC
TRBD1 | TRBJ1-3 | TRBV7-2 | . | CASTHQGGSGNTIYF | TGTGCCAGCACCCACCAGGGGGGATCTGGAAACACCATATATTTT
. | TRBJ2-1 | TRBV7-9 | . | CASNAGSTNEQFF | TGTGCCAGCAATGCAGGGTCGACCAATGAGCAGTTCTTC
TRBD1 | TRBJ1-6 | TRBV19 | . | CASMDDRGPGSPLHF | TGTGCCAGTATGGATGACAGGGGGCCTGGGTCACCCCTCCACTTT
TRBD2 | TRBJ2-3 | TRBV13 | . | CASSAIRTSGGAGWNTQYF | TGTGCCAGCAGCGCCATCCGGACTAGCGGGGGGGCCGGGTGGAATACGCAGTATTTT
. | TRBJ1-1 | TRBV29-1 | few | CSVGRGRNTEAFF | TGCAGCGTTGGAAGGGGAAGGAACACTGAAGCTTTCTTT
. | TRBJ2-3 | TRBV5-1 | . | CASSSSDTQYF | TGCGCCAGCAGCTCCTCAGATACGCAGTATTTT
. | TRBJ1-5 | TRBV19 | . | CASSSQGGQPQHF | TGTGCCAGTAGTAGTCAAGGAGGTCAGCCCCAGCATTTT
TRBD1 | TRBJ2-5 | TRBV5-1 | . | CASSSATGATTQYF | TGCGCCAGCAGCAGCGCGACAGGGGCCACGACCCAGTACTTC
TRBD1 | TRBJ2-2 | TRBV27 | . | CASSLSGQGRTGELFF | TGTGCCAGCAGTTTATCCGGACAGGGGCGGACCGGGGAGCTGTTTTTT
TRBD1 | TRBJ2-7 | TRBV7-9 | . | CASSHRTGGLYEQYF | TGTGCCAGCAGCCACCGGACAGGGGGTCTCTACGAGCAGTACTTC
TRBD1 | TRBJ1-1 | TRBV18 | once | CASSPQPGQPEAFF | TGTGCCAGCTCACCACAGCCGGGACAGCCCGAAGCTTTCTTT
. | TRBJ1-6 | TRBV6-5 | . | CASSYSQGRDSPLHF | TGTGCCAGCAGTTACTCGCAGGGTAGGGATTCACCCCTCCACTTT
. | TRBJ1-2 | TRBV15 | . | CATSRDGDTGFYGYTF | TGTGCCACCAGCAGAGATGGCGACACAGGGTTTTATGGCTACACCTTC
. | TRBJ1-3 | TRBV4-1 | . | CASSQDTFSGMGNTIYF | TGCGCCAGCAGCCAAGATACTTTCTCTGGTATGGGAAACACCATATATTTT
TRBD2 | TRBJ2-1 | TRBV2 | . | CASLSGRGSYEQFF | TGTGCCAGCCTATCAGGGAGGGGATCGTATGAGCAGTTCTTC
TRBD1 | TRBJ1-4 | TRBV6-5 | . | CASSYRTGTPNEKLFF | TGTGCCAGCAGTTATAGGACAGGGACGCCTAATGAAAAACTGTTTTTT
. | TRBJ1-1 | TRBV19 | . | CASSFQMNTEAFF | TGTGCCAGTAGTTTCCAGATGAACACTGAAGCTTTCTTT
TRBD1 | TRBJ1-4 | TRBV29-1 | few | CSVFRQGNNEKLFF | TGCAGCGTTTTTCGACAGGGCAATAATGAAAAACTGTTTTTT
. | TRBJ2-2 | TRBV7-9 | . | CASSRMLGQYTGELFF | TGTGCCAGCAGCCGAATGTTAGGACAATACACCGGGGAGCTGTTTTTT
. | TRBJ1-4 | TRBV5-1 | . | CASSLVAARLNEKLFF | TGCGCCAGCAGCTTGGTGGCGGCACGGCTCAATGAAAAACTGTTTTTT
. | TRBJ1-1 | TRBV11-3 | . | CASSLGRNTEAFF | TGTGCCAGCAGCTTGGGCAGGAACACTGAAGCTTTCTTT
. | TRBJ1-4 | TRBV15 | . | CATSREQGRANEKLFF | TGTGCCACCAGCAGAGAACAGGGTCGTGCTAATGAAAAACTGTTTTTT
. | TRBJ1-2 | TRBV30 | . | CAWSVTDYGYTF | TGTGCCTGGAGTGTTACAGATTATGGCTACACCTTC
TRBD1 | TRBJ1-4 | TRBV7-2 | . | CASSLWGQAANEKLFF | TGTGCCAGCAGCTTATGGGGACAGGCCGCTAATGAAAAACTGTTTTTT
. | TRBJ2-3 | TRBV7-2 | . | CASSLQSGDTQYF | TGTGCCAGCAGCCTCCAATCCGGGGATACGCAGTATTTT
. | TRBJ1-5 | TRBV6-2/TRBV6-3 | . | CASSQGRSNNQPQHF | TGTGCCAGCAGTCAAGGGAGGTCGAACAATCAGCCCCAGCATTTT
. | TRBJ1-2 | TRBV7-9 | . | CASSFPDNYGYTF | TGTGCCAGCAGCTTTCCAGATAACTATGGCTACACCTTC
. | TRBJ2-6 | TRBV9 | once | CASSASWNRESSGANVLTF | TGTGCCAGCAGCGCATCCTGGAACAGAGAGAGCTCTGGGGCCAACGTCCTGACTTTC
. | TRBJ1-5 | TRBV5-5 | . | CASSASGGNQPQHF | TGTGCCAGCAGCGCCTCCGGGGGGAATCAGCCCCAGCATTTT
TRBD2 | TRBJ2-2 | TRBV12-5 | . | CASGLVLGLAATGELFF | TGTGCTAGTGGTTTGGTACTTGGTCTAGCGGCCACCGGGGAGCTGTTTTTT
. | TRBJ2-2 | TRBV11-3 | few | CASSPPPDISPNTGELFF | TGTGCCAGCAGCCCCCCGCCAGACATTTCCCCGAACACCGGGGAGCTGTTTTTT
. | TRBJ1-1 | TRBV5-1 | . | CASSSTGGNTEAFF | TGCGCCAGCAGCTCGACAGGAGGAAACACTGAAGCTTTCTTT
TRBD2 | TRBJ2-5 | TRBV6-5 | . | CASSYVTSGGQETQYF | TGTGCCAGCAGTTATGTAACTAGCGGGGGCCAAGAGACCCAGTACTTC
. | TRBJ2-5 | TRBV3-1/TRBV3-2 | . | CASSTVLRGPKTQYF | TGTGCCAGCAGCACGGTCTTGCGGGGTCCTAAGACCCAGTACTTC
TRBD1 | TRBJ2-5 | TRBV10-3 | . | CATSTSPPGGQETQYF | TGTGCCACCAGTACTTCCCCCCCAGGGGGCCAGGAGACCCAGTACTTC
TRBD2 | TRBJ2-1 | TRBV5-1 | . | CASSNRGTTPTNEQFF | TGCGCCAGCAGCAATCGAGGGACTACACCGACCAATGAGCAGTTCTTC
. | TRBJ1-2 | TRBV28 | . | CASSSVTVTGGGYTF | TGTGCCAGCAGTTCCGTGACAGTAACCGGGGGTGGCTACACCTTC
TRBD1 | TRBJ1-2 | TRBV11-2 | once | CASSLYPGQGLDGYTF | TGTGCCAGCAGCTTATATCCGGGACAGGGGCTCGATGGCTACACCTTC
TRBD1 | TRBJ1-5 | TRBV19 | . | CASTLSGGLRNQPQHF | TGTGCCAGTACCCTATCAGGGGGGCTGCGCAATCAGCCCCAGCATTTT
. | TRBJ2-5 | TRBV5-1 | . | CASGKQARGAGETQYF | TGCGCCAGCGGCAAACAGGCCCGGGGGGCGGGCGAGACCCAGTACTTC
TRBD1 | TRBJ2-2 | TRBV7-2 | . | CASSLVPGQSWFHTGELFF | TGTGCCAGCAGCTTAGTCCCGGGACAGAGTTGGTTCCACACCGGGGAGCTGTTTTTT
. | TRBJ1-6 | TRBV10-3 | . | CAIFSGIANSPLHF | TGTGCCATCTTCTCAGGGATCGCTAATTCACCCCTCCACTTT